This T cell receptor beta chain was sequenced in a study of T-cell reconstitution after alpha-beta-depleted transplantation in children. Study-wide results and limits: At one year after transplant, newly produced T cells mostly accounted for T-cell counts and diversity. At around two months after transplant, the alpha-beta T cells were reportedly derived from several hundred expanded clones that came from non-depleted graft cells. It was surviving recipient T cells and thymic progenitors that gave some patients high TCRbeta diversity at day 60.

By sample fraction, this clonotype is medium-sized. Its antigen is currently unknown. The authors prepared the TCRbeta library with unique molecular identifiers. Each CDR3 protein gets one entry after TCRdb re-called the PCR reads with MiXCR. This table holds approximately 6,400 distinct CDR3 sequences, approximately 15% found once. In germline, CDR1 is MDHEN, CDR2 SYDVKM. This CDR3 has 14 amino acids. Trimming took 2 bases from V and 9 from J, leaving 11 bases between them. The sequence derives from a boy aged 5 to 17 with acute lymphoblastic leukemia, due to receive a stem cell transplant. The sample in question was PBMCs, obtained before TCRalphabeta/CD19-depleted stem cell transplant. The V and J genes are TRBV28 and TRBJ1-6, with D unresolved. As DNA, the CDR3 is TGTGCCAGCAGTTTAGATGAGCAGATTTCACCCCTCCACTTT. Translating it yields CASSLDEQISPLHF. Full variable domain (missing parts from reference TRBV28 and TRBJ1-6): DVKVTQSSRYLVKRTGEKVFLECVQDMDHENMFWYRQDPGLGLRLIYFSYDVKMKEKGDIPEGYSVSREKKERFSLILESASTNQTSMYLCASSLDEQISPLHFGNGTRLTVT.